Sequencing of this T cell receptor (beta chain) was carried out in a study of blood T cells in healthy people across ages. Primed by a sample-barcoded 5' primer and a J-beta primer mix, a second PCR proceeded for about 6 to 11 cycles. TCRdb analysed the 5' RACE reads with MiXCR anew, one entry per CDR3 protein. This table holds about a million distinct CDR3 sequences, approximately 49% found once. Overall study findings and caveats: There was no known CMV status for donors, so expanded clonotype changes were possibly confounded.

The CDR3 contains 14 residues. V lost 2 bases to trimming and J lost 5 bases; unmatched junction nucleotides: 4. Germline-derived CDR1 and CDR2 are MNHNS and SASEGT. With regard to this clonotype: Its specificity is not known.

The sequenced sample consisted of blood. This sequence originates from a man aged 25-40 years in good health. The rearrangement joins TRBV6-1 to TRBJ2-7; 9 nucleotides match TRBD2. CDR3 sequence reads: CASSELAGYDEQYF. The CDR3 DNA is TGTGCCAGCAGTGAACTAGCGGGGTATGACGAGCAGTACTTC.